The 20 T cell receptor beta chains reported below all come from one sample, sequenced in a study of blood T cell repertoires in COVID-19. Clones were sequenced by immunoSEQ multiplex PCR, and TCRdb holds only the in-frame ones, with some missing. The sample lists about 430,000 clones, more than 75% occurring once. The sequenced sample consisted of PBMCs or T cells enriched from blood (not recorded which). These receptors came from a woman in her twenties or thirties with acute COVID-19.

The chain recombines TRBV14 with TRBJ2-1; the D is unclear. The CDR3 totals 16 residues. Germline lookup yields CDR1 SGHDN and CDR2 FVKESK. V dropped 4 bases and J dropped 1 base, with 14 bases sitting between them. This chain's CDR3 is CASSPGPSGSYNEQFF. In DNA, the CDR3 is TGTGCCAGCAGCCCCGGCCCTAGTGGGTCCTACAATGAGCAGTTCTTC.

The V call is TRBV19, the J call TRBJ1-6, with D unresolved. The CDR3 contains 14 residues. Germline V gene data show CDR1 as LNHDA and CDR2 as SQIVND (reference sequence). V lost 3 bases and J lost 10, with 13 bases in between. This CDR3 reads CASSISAGSSPLHF. CDR3 DNA: TGTGCCAGTAGTATTTCGGCAGGCTCATCACCCCTCCACTTT. Drawing the rest from reference TRBV19 and TRBJ1-6, the complete variable domain is DGGITQSPKYLFRKEGQNVTLSCEQNLNHDAMYWYRQDPGQGLRLIYYSQIVNDFQKGDIAEGYSVSREKKESFPLTVTSAQKNPTAFYLCASSISAGSSPLHFGNGTRLTVT.

This clone occurred once. The rearrangement uses TRBV30 and TRBJ1-4; a weak D match, TRBD1 (6 bases). Trimming stripped 3 bases from V and 8 bases from J, with 10 bases between. Germline lookup yields CDR1 GTSNPN and CDR2 SVGIG (reference sequence). The CDR3 spans 12 residues. The CDR3 loop is CAWSLGTEKLFF. CDR3 sequence (DNA): TGTGCCTGGAGCCTCGGGACAGAAAAACTGTTTTTT.

The V call is TRBV12-3 or TRBV12-4, the J call TRBJ1-2; the D is unclear. The CDR3 extends over 12 amino acids. V dropped 6 bases and J dropped 4 bases, with 9 bases sitting between them. The DNA of the CDR3 is TGTGCCAGCAGCTACCATGCCTATGGCTACACCTTC. Its protein product is CASSYHAYGYTF.

The V and J genes are TRBV5-1 and TRBJ2-3; 9 nucleotides line up with TRBD2. The CDR3 covers 16 residues. The germline CDR1 and CDR2 sequences are SGHRS and YFSETQ. The J segment lost 2 bases and the V segment lost 2 bases, leaving 6 bases of the junction unmatched. The CDR3 spells CASSFPAGGLTDTQYF. The DNA for the CDR3 is TGCGCCAGCAGCTTTCCAGCGGGGGGACTCACAGATACGCAGTATTTT.

J is TRBJ1-1 and V is TRBV5-1; no clear D gene. V shed 7 bases and J shed 1 base, with 14 bases lying between them. Germline V lookup: CDR1 SGHRS, CDR2 YFSETQ. The CDR3 contains 14 residues. DNA for the CDR3: TGCGCCAGCGGGGTCGGGGTTGGGAACACTGAAGCTTTCTTT. This translates into CASGVGVGNTEAFF.

The V call is TRBV24-1, the J call TRBJ2-2, with 8 positions matching TRBD1. With V trimmed by 5 bases and J by 3 bases, 4 bases remained unmatched. The germline gives CDR1 KGHDR, CDR2 SFDVKD. The CDR3 runs 15 residues. CDR3 region: CATSGWDRYTGELFF. The CDR3 DNA reads TGTGCCACCAGTGGGTGGGACAGGTACACCGGGGAGCTGTTTTTT.

This chain joins TRBV23-1 and TRBJ2-7; tentatively, D is TRBD1 (6 bases). TRBV23-1 is classed as an ORF, of uncertain function. CDR3 length: 13 residues. Deletions cut 7 bases from V and 3 bases from J, with 13 bases between. The CDR3 sequence: CASISQGYYEQYF. The CDR3 DNA reads as TGCGCCAGCATATCACAGGGATACTACGAGCAGTACTTC.

The V and J genes are TRBV2 and TRBJ2-1; maybe TRBD2 (6 bases). V was cut by 1 base and J by 2 bases, with 9 bases left in between. This CDR3 comprises 15 residues. Germline assignment: CDR1 SNHLY and CDR2 FYNNEI. CDR3: CASSEDRTTYNEQFF. The CDR3 DNA sequence: TGTGCCAGCAGTGAAGACAGGACTACCTACAATGAGCAGTTCTTC.

V is TRBV5-1 and J is TRBJ1-2; TRBD1 aligns across 8 bases. Trimming took 5 bases from V and 4 from J; bases not matched to a gene: 7. CDR1 and CDR2 (germline): SGHRS, YFSETQ. This CDR3 contains 14 residues. CDR3 in amino acids: CASSFSGGTYGYTF. CDR3 in DNA: TGCGCCAGCAGTTTCTCAGGGGGCACCTATGGCTACACCTTC.

The rearrangement uses TRBV7-9 and TRBJ1-1, with a possible D match to TRBD1 (5 bases). CDR3 size: 16 residues. Looked up from germline, CDR1 is SEHNR and CDR2 is FQNEAQ (reference sequence). The ends were cut back, 0 bases at V and 0 bases at J, with 11 bases in the middle. CDR3 residues: CASSLAGHAMNTEAFF. CDR3 nucleotides: TGTGCCAGCAGCTTAGCAGGACACGCCATGAACACTGAAGCTTTCTTT.

This chain uses TRBV29-1 with TRBJ2-7; possible D gene TRBD2, 6 bases. V shed 5 bases and J shed 3 bases, with 8 bases lying between them. The CDR3 consists of 11 residues. Per germline, CDR1 SQVTM and CDR2 ANQGSEA. The CDR3 DNA is TGCAGCGTTCAGGAGGGCTACGAGCAGTACTTC. It specifies CSVQEGYEQYF.

This chain joins TRBV6-6 and TRBJ1-2; 9 bases line up with TRBD1. CDR1 and CDR2 from the germline V gene are MNHNY and SVGAGI (reference sequence). This CDR3 contains 14 residues. V was clipped by 6 bases and J by 8 bases; unmatched bases: 10. This chain's CDR3 is CASRTGTGNRGYTF. The CDR3 bases are TGTGCCAGCAGGACCGGGACAGGGAATCGGGGCTACACCTTC.

The gene calls are TRBV10-3 and TRBJ1-2, with 7 bases lining up with TRBD1. Germline V gene lookup returns CDR1 ENHRY and CDR2 SYGVKD. The CDR3 loop spans 17 amino acids. The J segment lost 1 base and the V segment lost 7 bases, leaving 15 bases of the junction unmatched. CDR3 bases: TGTGCCATCACCTCGGACAGGATTGCTTCGTTTAACTATGGCTACACCTTC. Translation gives CAITSDRIASFNYGYTF.

The genes are TRBV6-5 and TRBJ2-7; TRBD1 might be the D (6 bases). Germline assignment: CDR1 MNHEY and CDR2 SVGAGI. This CDR3 region has 15 residues. V dropped 10 bases and J dropped 3 bases, with 22 bases sitting between them. The CDR3 region is CATASVTGEGYEQYF. CDR3 in DNA: TGTGCCACCGCATCTGTGACAGGAGAGGGCTACGAGCAGTACTTC.

The rearrangement uses TRBV18 and TRBJ1-4; the match to TRBD1 covers 11 bases. The germline gives CDR1 KGHSH, CDR2 LQKENI. The trim removed 5 bases at V and 7 bases at J, leaving 6 bases unmatched. This CDR3 has 15 amino acids. The CDR3 reads CASSDGTGGREKLFF. The CDR3 DNA reads TGTGCCAGCTCAGACGGGACAGGGGGTCGTGAAAAACTGTTTTTT.

V and J are TRBV6-2 or TRBV6-3 and TRBJ1-6; 8 nucleotides agree with TRBD1. The CDR3 covers 18 residues. V gave up 2 bases and J gave up 0 bases; unmatched junction bases: 6. CDR1 is MNHEY and CDR2 is SVGEGT in the germline V gene. As DNA, the CDR3 is TGTGCCAGCAGTTACCCCAGGGGGCCGAGCTCCTATAATTCACCCCTCCACTTT. This translates into CASSYPRGPSSYNSPLHF.

The chain joins TRBV6-1 to TRBJ2-5, with D possibly matching TRBD1 (6 bases). Germline V lookup: CDR1 MNHNS, CDR2 SASEGT. CDR3 length: 13 residues. Trimming stripped 3 bases from V and 5 bases from J, with 10 bases between. CDR3 in DNA: TGTGCCAGCAGTGACAGGGGAAGGGAGACCCAGTACTTC. As protein: CASSDRGRETQYF.

V and J are TRBV18 and TRBJ1-4; 7 nucleotides agree with TRBD1. The J segment lost 7 bases and the V segment lost 6 bases, leaving 14 bases of the junction unmatched. CDR1 is KGHSH and CDR2 is LQKENI in the germline V gene. The CDR3 is 16 amino acids. CDR3 sequence reads: CASSYGTVGVGEKLFF. The DNA for the CDR3 is TGTGCCAGCTCCTACGGGACAGTAGGGGTTGGTGAAAAACTGTTTTTT.

V gene TRBV3-1 (or the pseudogene TRBV3-2) combines with J gene TRBJ2-3; D is unresolved. Per the germline V gene, CDR1 is LGHDT and CDR2 is YNNKEL (reference sequence). This CDR3 is 13 amino acids long. The germline V and J ends were trimmed by 4 bases and 1 base, with 6 bases remaining between them. The CDR3 DNA is TGTGCCAGCAGCCTTGGCCGCACAGATACGCAGTATTTT. It encodes CASSLGRTDTQYF.